One and the same sample provided the 9 T cell receptor beta chains below, sequenced in a study of blood T cell repertoires in COVID-19. Sequencing used immunoSEQ multiplex PCR; TCRdb keeps in-frame clones, though not all of them. The sample contains about 250,000 clones, 65% to 90% of which appear only once. The specimen was PBMCs or T cells enriched from blood (not recorded which). These receptor sequences come from a woman aged 50 to 60 with acute COVID-19.

J is TRBJ1-1 and V is TRBV9; D perhaps matches TRBD1 (6 bases). V was shortened by 4 bases and J by 1 base, with 11 bases between the two germline ends. Germline V gene lookup returns CDR1 SGDLS and CDR2 YYNGEE. CDR3 length equals 14 residues. CDR3 amino acids: CASSPGDTNTEAFF. For the CDR3, the DNA is TGTGCCAGCAGCCCCGGGGACACGAACACTGAAGCTTTCTTT.

This sequence joins TRBV9 and TRBJ2-7, with D tentatively TRBD2 (6 bases). CDR3 length: 15 residues. CDR1 and CDR2 (germline): SGDLS, YYNGEE. Trimming took off 0 bases at V and 6 bases at J, with 16 bases between the two ends. The CDR3 DNA sequence: TGTGCCAGCAGCGTAGATGGAGGGTACTCGGCCGAGCAGTACTTC. Protein product: CASSVDGGYSAEQYF.

The rearrangement joins TRBV4-1 to TRBJ1-6, with D perhaps matching TRBD1 (5 bases). V lost 0 bases to trimming and J lost 9 bases, with 12 bases between them. The V gene's germline CDR1 is MGHRA and CDR2 YSYEKL. This CDR3 has 15 amino acids. In nucleotides, the CDR3 is TGCGCCAGCAGCCAAGAAGGCAGGGAAACTTCACCCCTCCACTTT. It codes for CASSQEGRETSPLHF.

For this clone: Other DNA sequences in this sample translate to the same CDR3. V gene TRBV6-5 combines with J gene TRBJ1-1, with 9 bases matching TRBD1. The V gene end was trimmed by 6 bases and the J gene end by 2 bases; junction bases not matched to a gene: 7. Germline CDR1 MNHEY, CDR2 SVGAGI. The CDR3 is 15 amino acids. CDR3 residues: CASRDRDRVNTEAFF. DNA for the CDR3: TGTGCCAGCAGGGACCGGGACAGGGTTAACACTGAAGCTTTCTTT.

The gene calls are TRBV5-1 and TRBJ1-2; 11 bases agree with TRBD1. CDR3 length: 16 amino acids. V lost 0 bases and J lost 7; bases outside the gene matches: 8. Germline-derived CDR1 and CDR2 are SGHRS and YFSETQ. The CDR3 region is CASSLGSGQGASGYTF. CDR3 nucleotide sequence: TGCGCCAGCAGCTTGGGTTCCGGACAGGGGGCTTCTGGCTACACCTTC.

V is TRBV30 and J is TRBJ2-2; D is uncertain. Trimming left V 0 bases short and J 0 bases short, with 11 bases between. The CDR3 extends over 16 amino acids. Germline loops: CDR1 GTSNPN, CDR2 SVGIG (reference sequence). CDR3 nucleotides: TGTGCCTGGAGTGTAATAATGGCCCCGAACACCGGGGAGCTGTTTTTT. It specifies CAWSVIMAPNTGELFF.

The V call is TRBV6-5, the J call TRBJ2-7, with D possibly matching TRBD1 (6 bases). Germline V gene sequence: CDR1 MNHEY, CDR2 SVGAGI. Trimming cost V 10 bases and J 3 bases, with 10 bases left between them. This CDR3 spans 11 amino acids. CDR3 sequence: CAIHRDYEQYF. In nucleotides, the CDR3 is TGTGCCATTCACAGGGACTACGAGCAGTACTTC.

The gene calls are TRBV7-2 and TRBJ1-1; 8 bases fit TRBD1. This CDR3 contains 15 residues. Looked up from germline, CDR1 is SGHTA and CDR2 is FQGNSA. The V gene end was trimmed by 5 bases and the J gene end by 2 bases; junction bases not matched to a gene: 7. CDR3 in amino acids: CASSLLPGGNTEAFF. The CDR3 nucleotides read TGTGCCAGCAGCCTCCTGCCAGGGGGCAACACTGAAGCTTTCTTT.

The rearrangement links TRBV7-9 to TRBJ1-1, with TRBD1 identical over 9 bases. The ends lost 6 bases at V and 3 bases at J; junction bases unmatched: 14. The CDR3 covers 17 residues. Germline-derived CDR1 and CDR2 are SEHNR and FQNEAQ (reference sequence). CDR3 sequence (DNA): TGTGCCAGCAGATCAATAGACAGGGGGTTACGTGACACTGAAGCTTTCTTT. Translation: CASRSIDRGLRDTEAFF.